This TCR beta chain comes out of a study of cytomegalovirus exposure and HLA in healthy donors. Study information: Prior work identified 100 million to 130 million unique TCR beta sequences in roughly 180 million T cells.

Findings and limits, study-wide: It was likely that a cluster of highly shared sequence variants was a sequencing artifact.

Use of 60 Vbeta and 13 Jbeta primers characterized the PCR. TCRdb keeps only in-frame clones here, not all; method: immunoSEQ multiplex PCR. The profile shows some 170,000 clones, roughly 80% of them singletons. A remark on this clone: The target antigen is unknown.

Healthy bone marrow donors made up the cohort. Donors sampled were nominally healthy, though unrecorded immune exposures were likely. Trimming took 3 bases from V and 3 from J, leaving 11 bases between them. This CDR3 has 14 amino acids. Germline V CDR1 and CDR2: SGHVS, FQNEAQ. The rearrangement joins TRBV7-8 to TRBJ1-1; TRBD1 might be the D (6 bases). Input material: PBMCs. The clonotype originates from a man aged 45 to 65 in good health and CMV-seropositive. The CDR3 region has the DNA TGTGCCAGCAGCTTCACCAGGGGATACACTGAAGCTTTCTTT. It yields the protein CASSFTRGYTEAFF.